Listed here are 26 T cell receptor beta chains from one sample, sequenced in a study of vaccination and CD4 T cells after COVID-19. Sample treatment: roughly 11-day PBMC culture with coronavirus spike peptide pools or control peptides (ViraFEST assay). The unexposed donor provided CD4+ T cells, which were taken before the COVID-19 pandemic (2011-2018). These receptors' antigens are unknown. Sequencing of the DNA from cultured CD4+ T cells was carried out with the Oncomine TCR Beta short-read assay. TCRdb re-analysed the PCR reads in MiXCR, keeping a single row per CDR3 protein. Of about 5,100 distinct CDR3 sequences in the sample, about three fifths are singletons; the top ten hold about 32%. Sample: CD4+ T cells from blood, cultured in vitro. These receptors were taken from a human donor in good health.

The V call is TRBV4-1, the J call TRBJ2-5, with 12 bases identical to TRBD2. V dropped 0 bases and J dropped 4; count of bases not matched to a gene: 3. Germline assignment: CDR1 MGHRA and CDR2 YSYEKL. The CDR3 has 16 residues. The CDR3 reads CASSQDPGLAGETQYF. The DNA for the CDR3 is TGCGCCAGCAGCCAAGATCCGGGACTAGCGGGAGAGACCCAGTACTTC.

The genes are TRBV19 and TRBJ1-1, with D possibly TRBD1 on 5 matching bases. CDR1 and CDR2 (germline): LNHDA, SQIVND (reference sequence). Trimming pared 3 bases from V and 1 base from J, leaving 9 bases between. The CDR3 spans 14 residues. The CDR3 loop reads CASSMDGGNTEAFF. The CDR3 DNA follows: TGTGCCAGTAGTATGGACGGGGGGAACACTGAAGCTTTCTTT.

This clonotype was counted a few times. This sequence joins TRBV10-3 and TRBJ1-6, with D hard to call. The length of the CDR3 is 13 residues. Germline CDR1 and CDR2: ENHRY and SYGVKD. The V and J ends lost 8 bases and 7 bases respectively, with 12 bases between them. The CDR3 is CAIRGVINSPLHF. CDR3 coding DNA: TGTGCCATCCGTGGGGTTATCAATTCACCCCTCCACTTT.

This clonotype was observed a handful of times. This sequence joins TRBV7-6 and TRBJ1-6; TRBD1 agrees at 7 bases. Trimming removed 1 base from V and 5 bases from J; junction bases left unmatched: 2. Germline V gene lookup returns CDR1 SGHVS and CDR2 FNYEAQ. The CDR3 contains 15 residues. For the CDR3, the DNA is TGTGCCAGCAGCTTAGTCGACAGGGATAATTCACCCCTCCACTTT. Its protein product is CASSLVDRDNSPLHF.

The J gene is TRBJ2-1, the V gene TRBV6-5; 8 bases align to TRBD2. In germline, CDR1 is MNHEY, CDR2 SVGAGI. The CDR3 runs to 15 residues. With V trimmed by 0 bases and J by 6 bases, 4 bases remained unmatched. CDR3: CASSYSLAGFNEQFF. The CDR3 coding sequence is TGTGCCAGCAGTTACTCCTTAGCGGGATTCAATGAGCAGTTCTTC.

The genes are TRBV6-1 and TRBJ2-1; D gene uncertain. Trimming took off 3 bases at V and 4 bases at J, with 4 bases between the two ends. The CDR3 runs 12 residues. The germline V gene has CDR1 MNHNS and CDR2 SASEGT. CDR3 sequence: CASSERYNEQFF. Here the CDR3 DNA reads TGTGCCAGCAGTGAGAGATACAATGAGCAGTTCTTC.

CDR3 in amino acids: CSASRAEDQPQHF. Here the CDR3 DNA reads TGCAGTGCTAGCAGGGCGGAGGATCAGCCCCAGCATTTT. The chain recombines TRBV20-1 with TRBJ1-5; possibly TRBD1 for D (5 bases). V was pared by 3 bases and J by 5 bases, with 11 bases between. Germline lookup yields CDR1 DFQATT and CDR2 SNEGSKA (reference sequence). The CDR3 runs to 13 residues.

This sequence joins TRBV28 and TRBJ1-2, with 7 bases lining up with TRBD1. The CDR3 extends over 14 amino acids. Germline V gene sequence: CDR1 MDHEN, CDR2 SYDVKM. V shed 6 bases and J 6 bases; nucleotides not matched to a gene: 10. In nucleotides, the CDR3 is TGTGCCAGCAGGGATCTCGGGACAGTGAATGGCTACACCTTC. This translates into CASRDLGTVNGYTF.

The chain combines TRBV27 with TRBJ2-7; 10 bases are a match to TRBD2. The J segment lost 0 bases and the V segment lost 4 bases, leaving 6 bases of the junction unmatched. Germline loops: CDR1 MNHEY, CDR2 SMNVEV (reference sequence). The CDR3 covers 16 residues. In DNA, the CDR3 is TGTGCCAGCAGTTCCGCACGGACTAGCGGCTCCTACGAGCAGTACTTC. Protein sequence: CASSSARTSGSYEQYF.

The chain carries TRBV28 and TRBJ2-5, with D uncertain. Germline loops: CDR1 MDHEN, CDR2 SYDVKM. The length of the CDR3 is 12 residues. Trimming shortened V by 2 bases and J by 5 bases, and 6 bases separated the two germline ends. DNA for the CDR3: TGTGCCAGCAGTTTACGGATCGAGACCCAGTACTTC. Protein product: CASSLRIETQYF. Combining the CDR3 with reference TRBV28 and TRBJ2-5 gives the whole variable domain DVKVTQSSRYLVKRTGEKVFLECVQDMDHENMFWYRQDPGLGLRLIYFSYDVKMKEKGDIPEGYSVSREKKERFSLILESASTNQTSMYLCASSLRIETQYFGPGTRLLVL.

This chain links TRBV4-1 with TRBJ2-5, with 10 bases that match TRBD2. Germline V gene data show CDR1 as MGHRA and CDR2 as YSYEKL. Unmatched junction bases numbered 7, after V lost 1 base and J lost 2 bases. CDR3 size: 17 residues. In nucleotides, the CDR3 is TGCGCCAGCAGCCAAGGCCCTAGCGGGAGTCTACAAGAGACCCAGTACTTC. Its translation is CASSQGPSGSLQETQYF.

The chain recombines TRBV6-1 with TRBJ1-2; weak D call: TRBD1 (5 bases). V was trimmed by 4 bases and J by 4 bases, leaving 22 bases between them. The CDR3 spans 17 residues. Germline CDR1 and CDR2: MNHNS and SASEGT. CDR3 nucleotide sequence: TGTGCCAGCAGTGCCCTGGATGGGGGTGGGTTTCCCTATGGCTACACCTTC. Translated, it gives CASSALDGGGFPYGYTF.

DNA for the CDR3: TGTGCCAGCAGCTCCTACAGGGGAGCAACTAATGAAAAACTGTTTTTT. The encoded protein is CASSSYRGATNEKLFF. This chain links TRBV7-9 with TRBJ1-4; TRBD1 matches 7 bases. Germline V gene data show CDR1 as SEHNR and CDR2 as FQNEAQ (reference sequence). The CDR3 extends over 16 amino acids. Germline trimming cut 4 bases from V and 0 bases from J; bases unmatched to any gene: 5.

The chain's CDR3 is CATSRAGVSAEAFF. The DNA of the CDR3 is TGTGCCACCAGCAGAGCAGGGGTTTCAGCGGAAGCTTTCTTT. This chain joins TRBV15 and TRBJ1-1, with D perhaps matching TRBD1 (6 bases). Germline lookup yields CDR1 LNHNV and CDR2 YYDKDF (reference sequence). V was trimmed by 1 base and J by 8 bases, leaving 14 bases between them. The CDR3 totals 14 residues. The full variable domain, in which reference TRBV15 and TRBJ1-1 provide the parts outside the CDR3, is DAMVIQNPRYQVTQFGKPVTLSCSQTLNHNVMYWYQQKSSQAPKLLFHYYDKDFNNEADTPDNFQSRRPNTSFCFLDIRSPGLGDTAMYLCATSRAGVSAEAFFGQGTRLTVV.

This clonotype was seen just once. The chain combines TRBV27 with TRBJ1-1, with TRBD1 as a possible D gene (5 bases). CDR3 length: 13 residues. V was cut by 11 bases and J by 4 bases, with 17 bases left in between. Germline V lookup: CDR1 MNHEY, CDR2 SMNVEV (reference sequence). CDR3 protein: CASGGRAGTEAFF. DNA for the CDR3: TGTGCCTCCGGGGGGAGGGCCGGCACTGAAGCTTTCTTT.

This rearrangement joins TRBV7-2 to TRBJ2-1; no reliable D call. Germline assignment: CDR1 SGHTA and CDR2 FQGNSA. The ends were cut back, 7 bases at V and 7 bases at J, with 14 bases in the middle. The CDR3 contains 13 residues. CDR3 in amino acids: CASTSSVANEQFF. CDR3 nucleotides: TGTGCCAGCACCTCATCGGTAGCTAATGAGCAGTTCTTC.

This clonotype was seen only a few times. The rearrangement uses TRBV7-9 and TRBJ1-2; 10 nucleotides agree with TRBD1. Trimming cost V 1 base and J 4 bases; bases outside gene matches: 6. Germline loops: CDR1 SEHNR, CDR2 FQNEAQ (reference sequence). The CDR3 runs to 16 residues. The CDR3 coding sequence is TGTGCCAGCAGCTTAGGGGGACAGGGGCCTGTCTATGGCTACACCTTC. This encodes CASSLGGQGPVYGYTF. The whole variable domain, remainder taken from reference TRBV7-9 and TRBJ1-2, is DTGVSQNPRHKITKRGQNVTFRCDPISEHNRLYWYRQTLGQGPEFLTYFQNEAQLEKSRLLSDRFSAERPKGSFSTLEIQRTEQGDSAMYLCASSLGGQGPVYGYTFGSGTRLTVV.

The J gene is TRBJ1-5, the V gene TRBV5-5, with D uncertain. V was cut by 1 base and J by 2 bases, with 10 bases left in between. CDR1 is SGHKS, CDR2 YYEKEE, per germline (reference sequence). The length of the CDR3 is 15 residues. The CDR3 spells CASSLLGSGNQPQHF. CDR3 sequence (DNA): TGTGCCAGCAGCTTGCTAGGGAGCGGCAATCAGCCCCAGCATTTT.

This clonotype appeared a single time. The chain employs TRBV7-8 and TRBJ2-3; D remains unclear. Trimming removed 4 bases from V and 2 bases from J, with 19 bases in between. CDR1 SGHVS and CDR2 FQNEAQ come from the germline V gene. This CDR3 is 17 amino acids long. CDR3 region: CASSWPRLSMPTDTQYF. For the CDR3, the DNA is TGTGCCAGCAGCTGGCCAAGGCTCTCGATGCCCACAGATACGCAGTATTTT. The variable domain in full, completed from reference TRBV7-8 and TRBJ2-3, reads GAGVSQSPRYKVAKRGQDVALRCDPISGHVSLFWYQQALGQGPEFLTYFQNEAQLDKSGLPSDRFFAERPEGSVSTLKIQRTQQEDSAVYLCASSWPRLSMPTDTQYFGPGTRLTVL.

This clonotype occurred once. This chain links TRBV19 with TRBJ2-3; 7 bases are a match to TRBD2. This CDR3 has 17 amino acids. Germline V gene sequence: CDR1 LNHDA, CDR2 SQIVND (reference sequence). Unmatched junction bases numbered 15, after V lost 8 bases and J lost 1 base. The CDR3 DNA reads TGTGCCAGTCGTGACTGGGCTAGCGGTTCTGGCACAGATACGCAGTATTTT. Translation: CASRDWASGSGTDTQYF. The complete variable domain, with remaining parts taken from reference TRBV19 and TRBJ2-3, reads DGGITQSPKYLFRKEGQNVTLSCEQNLNHDAMYWYRQDPGQGLRLIYYSQIVNDFQKGDIAEGYSVSREKKESFPLTVTSAQKNPTAFYLCASRDWASGSGTDTQYFGPGTRLTVL.

In DNA form, the CDR3 reads TGTGCCTGGGGTGGAGGGGGCACAGATACGCAGTATTTT. It yields the protein CAWGGGGTDTQYF. The rearrangement links TRBV30 to TRBJ2-3, with a possible D match to TRBD2 (6 bases). The V gene lost 5 bases and the J gene lost 1 base, with 10 bases spanning the gap. This CDR3 contains 13 residues. Germline CDR1 GTSNPN, CDR2 SVGIG (reference sequence).

This clonotype was picked up a small number of times. This chain joins TRBV6-2 or TRBV6-3 and TRBJ1-5; no definite D call. Germline V gene sequence: CDR1 MNHEY, CDR2 SVGEGT. V was cut by 5 bases and J by 0 bases, with 2 bases left in between. The CDR3 has 12 amino acids. The CDR3: CASSDSNQPQHF. The CDR3 DNA is TGTGCCAGCAGTGATAGCAATCAGCCCCAGCATTTT.

The CDR3 DNA reads TGTGCCACCAATGGGGGGAAGAATGGCTACACCTTC. This sequence encodes CATNGGKNGYTF. The rearrangement links TRBV24-1 to TRBJ1-2, with D possibly TRBD1 on 5 matching bases. Germline V lookup: CDR1 KGHDR, CDR2 SFDVKD. V lost 8 bases, J lost 6 bases, and 12 bases lay in between. This CDR3 region has 12 residues.

This rearrangement joins TRBV4-3 to TRBJ1-2; D not resolved. The ends were cut back, 0 bases at V and 5 bases at J, with 7 bases in the middle. The CDR3 runs to 13 residues. The germline V gene has CDR1 LGHNA and CDR2 YSLEER. The CDR3 protein is CASSQEGRYGYTF. DNA of the CDR3: TGCGCCAGCAGCCAAGAAGGACGGTATGGCTACACCTTC.

The V and J genes are TRBV6-1 and TRBJ1-6, with 8 bases that match TRBD1. The CDR3 loop spans 16 amino acids. Losses at the gene ends were 6 bases for V and 7 bases for J; bases not matched to a gene: 11. CDR1 and CDR2 from the germline V gene are MNHNS and SASEGT. The CDR3 DNA sequence: TGTGCCAGCAGCCCTGGGCAGGGGGCAAGGAATTCACCCCTCCACTTT. Translated: CASSPGQGARNSPLHF.

V gene TRBV7-7 combines with J gene TRBJ2-2, with TRBD1 identical over 7 bases. CDR1 and CDR2 (germline): SSHAT, FNYEAQ (reference sequence). V shed 1 base and J 9 bases; nucleotides not matched to a gene: 5. This CDR3 contains 14 residues. As DNA, the CDR3 is TGTGCCAGCAGCTTAGGACAGGGAAGTCGGGAGCTGTTTTTT. It yields the protein CASSLGQGSRELFF.